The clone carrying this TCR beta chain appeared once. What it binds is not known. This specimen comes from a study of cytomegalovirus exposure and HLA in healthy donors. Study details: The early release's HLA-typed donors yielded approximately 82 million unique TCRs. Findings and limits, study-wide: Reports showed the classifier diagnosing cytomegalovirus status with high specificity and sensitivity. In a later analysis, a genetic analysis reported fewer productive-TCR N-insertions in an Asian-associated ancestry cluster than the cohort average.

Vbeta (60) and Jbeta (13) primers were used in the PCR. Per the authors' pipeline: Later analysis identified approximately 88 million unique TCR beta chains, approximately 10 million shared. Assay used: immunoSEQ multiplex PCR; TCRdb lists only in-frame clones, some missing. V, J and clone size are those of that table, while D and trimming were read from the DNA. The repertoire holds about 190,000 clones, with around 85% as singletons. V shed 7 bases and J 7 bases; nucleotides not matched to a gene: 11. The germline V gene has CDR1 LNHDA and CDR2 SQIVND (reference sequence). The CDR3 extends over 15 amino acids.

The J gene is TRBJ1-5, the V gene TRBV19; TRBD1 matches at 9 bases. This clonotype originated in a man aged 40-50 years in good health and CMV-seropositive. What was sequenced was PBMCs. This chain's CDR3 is CASNPVPGQGQPQHF. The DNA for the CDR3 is TGTGCCAGTAATCCCGTCCCGGGACAGGGCCAGCCCCAGCATTTT. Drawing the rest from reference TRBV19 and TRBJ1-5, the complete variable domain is DGGITQSPKYLFRKEGQNVTLSCEQNLNHDAMYWYRQDPGQGLRLIYYSQIVNDFQKGDIAEGYSVSREKKESFPLTVTSAQKNPTAFYLCASNPVPGQGQPQHFGDGTRLSIL.